This passage covers 17 T cell receptor beta chains from one sample sequenced in a study of blood T cell repertoires in COVID-19. Sequencing used immunoSEQ multiplex PCR; TCRdb keeps in-frame clones, though not all of them. The table includes about 76,000 clones, 70% to 90% detected once. The sequenced sample consisted of peripheral blood. The receptors derive from a man between 60 and 75 years old with COVID-19, enrolled during active disease.

This sequence joins TRBV28 and TRBJ1-1; tentatively, D is TRBD1 (5 bases). The CDR3 is 14 amino acids. Germline CDR1 is MDHEN and CDR2 is SYDVKM. Trimming cost V 2 bases and J 5 bases, with 12 bases left between them. The CDR3, as DNA: TGTGCCAGCAGTTTAGGGGGGAGGGTAACTGAAGCTTTCTTT. Protein product: CASSLGGRVTEAFF.

The J gene is TRBJ2-2, the V gene TRBV5-1; the D gene is possibly TRBD1 (9 bases). Germline assignment: CDR1 SGHRS and CDR2 YFSETQ. V was clipped by 2 bases and J by 5 bases, with 28 bases between them. CDR3 length equals 20 residues. CDR3 sequence (DNA): TGCGCCAGCAGCTTCGGACAGGGGTTCGGGACTAGGGTCCTTACCGGGGAGCTGTTTTTT. This encodes CASSFGQGFGTRVLTGELFF.

The rearrangement joins TRBV21-1 to TRBJ1-6; the tabulated D call, TRBD1, remains unverified against the DNA. TRBV21-1 is assigned pseudogene status. The CDR3 loop spans 20 amino acids. This CDR3 reads CASSKGEDRKIKKPDSPLHF. The CDR3 nucleotides are TGTGCCAGCAGCAAAGGCGAGGACAGGAAAATCAAAAAGCCAGATTCACCCCTCCACTTT.

This chain connects TRBV28 to TRBJ2-1; D not resolved. This CDR3 region has 15 residues. Trimming stripped 3 bases from V and 6 bases from J, with 15 bases between. Per germline, CDR1 MDHEN and CDR2 SYDVKM. The CDR3 region is CASSFPSDHANEQFF. CDR3 bases: TGTGCCAGCAGTTTTCCGAGCGATCACGCCAATGAGCAGTTCTTC.

The gene calls are TRBV7-2 and TRBJ2-5; 11 bases fit TRBD2. Unmatched junction bases numbered 9, after V lost 4 bases and J lost 5 bases. Germline V CDR1 and CDR2: SGHTA, FQGNSA. The length of the CDR3 is 16 residues. CDR3 region: CASSSFSGGARETQYF. The CDR3 DNA sequence: TGTGCCAGCAGCTCGTTTAGCGGGGGGGCCAGGGAGACCCAGTACTTC. Full variable domain (missing parts from reference TRBV7-2 and TRBJ2-5): GAGVSQSPSNKVTEKGKDVELRCDPISGHTALYWYRQSLGQGLEFLIYFQGNSAPDKSGLPSDRFSAERTGGSVSTLTIQRTQQEDSAVYLCASSSFSGGARETQYFGPGTRLLVL.

This clone was seen more than once but under ten times. The chain employs TRBV16 and TRBJ1-2; 8 bases align to TRBD1. Trimming cost V 3 bases and J 4 bases; bases outside gene matches: 13. CDR1 is KGHSY and CDR2 is FQNENV in the germline V gene. The CDR3 is 17 residues long. CDR3 sequence (DNA): TGTGCCAGCAGCCACCAGGGGGCGGGGGATTGGGGCTATGGCTACACCTTC. It specifies CASSHQGAGDWGYGYTF.

The chain combines TRBV10-3 with TRBJ2-3; 7 nucleotides agree with TRBD1. Unmatched junction bases numbered 3, after V lost 9 bases and J lost 3 bases. The CDR3 runs to 12 residues. CDR1 ENHRY and CDR2 SYGVKD come from the germline V gene. The CDR3 DNA is TGTGCCATATCACAGGGGACAGATACGCAGTATTTT. Translating it yields CAISQGTDTQYF.

The genes are TRBV6-5 and TRBJ1-1; no clear D gene. CDR3 length: 15 amino acids. V lost 6 bases, J lost 5 bases, and 19 bases lay in between. Per the germline V gene, CDR1 is MNHEY and CDR2 is SVGAGI. CDR3 in DNA: TGTGCCAGCAGACCCTTGGATAGGGCGGGAACTGAAGCTTTCTTT. It codes for CASRPLDRAGTEAFF.

V and J are TRBV6-5 and TRBJ2-6; no firm D call. This CDR3 contains 13 residues. Germline loops: CDR1 MNHEY, CDR2 SVGAGI. V dropped 7 bases and J dropped 0 bases, with 4 bases sitting between them. The CDR3 region is CASMRSGANVLTF. The CDR3 DNA follows: TGTGCCAGCATGCGCTCTGGGGCCAACGTCCTGACTTTC.

This sequence joins TRBV27 and TRBJ1-4; 9 bases agree with TRBD1. The CDR3 covers 15 residues. The germline CDR1 and CDR2 sequences are MNHEY and SMNVEV (reference sequence). After removal of 3 bases from V and 3 bases from J, the junction contained 2 bases not matched to a gene. The CDR3 sequence is CASSLGQGSNEKLFF. CDR3 coding DNA: TGTGCCAGCAGTTTGGGACAGGGCTCTAATGAAAAACTGTTTTTT.

J is TRBJ1-4 and V is TRBV7-9; D is perhaps TRBD1 (6 bases). This CDR3 region has 15 residues. V shed 11 bases and J shed 5 bases, with 21 bases lying between them. CDR1 is SEHNR, CDR2 FQNEAQ, per germline (reference sequence). CDR3 in DNA: TGTGCCGGGACACCCCAGGGACGGACAAATGAAAAACTGTTTTTT. Translated: CAGTPQGRTNEKLFF.

The V call is TRBV28, the J call TRBJ2-7; D possibly corresponds to TRBD1 (5 bases). Trimming removed 5 bases at V and 2 bases at J, with 13 bases between. The CDR3 covers 14 residues. Germline CDR1 MDHEN, CDR2 SYDVKM. CDR3 DNA: TGTGCCAGCAGTGCGCAGGGAATACCCTACGAGCAGTACTTC. This encodes CASSAQGIPYEQYF.

J is TRBJ1-1 and V is TRBV5-4; D is unclear. V lost 0 bases and J lost 6, with 15 bases in between. Germline V lookup: CDR1 SGHNT, CDR2 YYREEE (reference sequence). The CDR3 loop spans 15 amino acids. The DNA for the CDR3 is TGTGCCAGCAGCTTGGCCGCGAGGCCTAGCGCTGAAGCTTTCTTT. This gives the protein CASSLAARPSAEAFF. The full variable domain, rest sourced from reference TRBV5-4 and TRBJ1-1, is ETGVTQSPTHLIKTRGQQVTLRCSSQSGHNTVSWYQQALGQGPQFIFQYYREEENGRGNFPPRFSGLQFPNYSSELNVNALELDDSALYLCASSLAARPSAEAFFGQGTRLTVV.

The V call is TRBV2, the J call TRBJ1-5; D uncertain. Germline V lookup: CDR1 SNHLY, CDR2 FYNNEI. This CDR3 contains 15 residues. The V end was cut by 4 bases, the J end by 2 bases, with 12 bases between. The CDR3 nucleotides are TGTGCCAGCAGTGTTTATACTTTAGGCAATCAGCCCCAGCATTTT. It codes for CASSVYTLGNQPQHF.

This clone was detected once. V and J are TRBV19 and TRBJ2-4; D not resolved. V shed 3 bases and J shed 4 bases, with 16 bases lying between them. CDR3 length equals 16 residues. Germline V CDR1 and CDR2: LNHDA, SQIVND (reference sequence). The CDR3 nucleotides read TGTGCCAGTAGTATTAGTTCTACTGTAATTAAAAACATTCAGTACTTC. Its protein is CASSISSTVIKNIQYF.

CDR3 in amino acids: CSVEGTGNEKLFF. In nucleotides, the CDR3 is TGCAGCGTTGAAGGGACAGGGAATGAAAAACTGTTTTTT. This chain links TRBV29-1 with TRBJ1-4; TRBD1 aligns across 8 bases. The CDR3 totals 13 residues. Germline V lookup: CDR1 SQVTM, CDR2 ANQGSEA. The V and J ends lost 1 base and 5 bases, in that order; junction bases with no gene match: 0.

The chain uses TRBV30 and TRBJ1-6; D ambiguous. V lost 4 bases and J lost 8, with 12 bases in between. This CDR3 is built from 13 residues. From germline, CDR1 is GTSNPN and CDR2 SVGIG (reference sequence). The CDR3 loop is CAWNVEGDSPLHF. Here the CDR3 DNA reads TGTGCCTGGAATGTCGAGGGTGATTCACCCCTCCACTTT.